These T cell receptor beta chains were read from a single sample in a study of metastatic and nonmetastatic thyroid tumors. With MiXCR, TCRdb reprocessed the PCR reads. The sample gives tens of thousands of clones, about 4% of which show up once; around 20% is in the top ten. The specimen was blood. Every receptor here comes from a female donor with papillary thyroid cancer or a benign thyroid nodule (not recorded which). Some clones in this sample may be carry-over from other donors' samples. CDR3s include the opening cysteine and the closing phenylalanine or tryptophan. Fields, in order: clone size, J gene, D gene, V gene, CDR3 protein, CDR3 DNA. The D gene is left open where the match is weak. Rows may omit the clone size; those that give it use once, few, many or a size class.

>many|TRBJ2-7|-|TRBV27
CASSFYQSSYEQYF
TGTGCCAGCAGTTTCTACCAAAGTTCCTACGAGCAGTACTTC
>many|TRBJ2-7|TRBD2|TRBV28
CASSIRLAGLPYEQYF
TGTGCCAGCAGTATCCGACTAGCGGGGTTACCTTACGAGCAGTACTTC
>few|TRBJ2-2|-|TRBV6-2/TRBV6-3
CASRPSWGTVELFF
TGTGCCAGCAGACCCTCCTGGGGCACCGTGGAGCTGTTTTTT
>-|TRBJ2-2|-|TRBV2
CASKEFTGELFF
TGCGCCAGCAAGGAGTTTACCGGTGAGCTGTTTTTT
>many|TRBJ2-1|-|TRBV20-1
CSAKLGTYLNEQFF
TGCAGTGCCAAGCTCGGGACTTATCTTAATGAGCAGTTCTTC
>many|TRBJ2-7|TRBD1|TRBV6-1
CATRRDREDEQYF
TGTGCCACCCGCCGGGACAGGGAAGACGAGCAGTACTTC
>many|TRBJ2-5|-|TRBV7-2
CASSLQFRRETQYF
TGTGCCAGCAGCTTGCAATTCCGGCGAGAGACCCAGTACTTC
>many|TRBJ1-3|-|TRBV6-8
CASSYSSKGSGNTIYF
TGTGCCAGCAGTTACTCGAGTAAAGGATCTGGAAACACCATATATTTT
>many|TRBJ2-7|-|TRBV19
CASRRGATYEQYF
TGTGCCAGTAGAAGGGGCGCAACCTACGAGCAGTACTTC
>few|TRBJ2-7|TRBD1|TRBV28
CASSPSRQGVTYEQYF
TGTGCCAGCAGTCCATCCCGACAGGGGGTAACCTACGAGCAGTACTTC
>many|TRBJ1-3|-|TRBV2
CASSLGNTIYF
TGTGCCTCCTCCCTGGGAAACACCATATATTTT
>many|TRBJ2-2|-|TRBV5-1
CASSSDSYTGELFF
TGCGCCAGCAGCTCGGACAGCTACACCGGGGAGCTGTTTTTT
>-|TRBJ2-2|TRBD1|TRBV19
CASTHWGIQGWYTGELFF
TGTGCCAGTACCCATTGGGGCATACAGGGGTGGTACACCGGGGAGCTGTTTTTT
>few|TRBJ1-2|-|TRBV6-1
CASSPRGRSYGYTF
TGTGCCAGCAGTCCCCGTGGGCGTTCCTATGGCTACACCTTC
>-|TRBJ2-5|-|TRBV6-2/TRBV6-3
CASRLSRQVETQYF
TGTGCCAGCAGGCTGAGCCGACAGGTGGAGACCCAGTACTTC
>-|TRBJ1-2|-|TRBV12-3/TRBV12-4
CASSLTSQGAGYTF
TGTGCCAGCAGTTTAACTTCACAGGGCGCCGGCTACACCTTC
>few|TRBJ2-1|TRBD2|TRBV28
CASLIAGGPRNEQFF
TGTGCCAGTCTTATAGCGGGAGGGCCGAGGAATGAGCAGTTCTTC
>few|TRBJ2-3|-|TRBV19
CASSSRTIATYTQYF
TGTGCCAGTAGTTCCCGGACTATCGCCACATATACGCAGTATTTT
>many|TRBJ2-7|TRBD2|TRBV2
CASSGPGLAGEVTYEQYF
TGTGCCAGCAGTGGCCCGGGACTAGCGGGAGAGGTCACATACGAGCAGTACTTC
>many|TRBJ1-5|TRBD1|TRBV10-3
CAISESTGGSQPQHF
TGTGCCATCAGTGAGTCCACAGGGGGAAGTCAGCCCCAGCATTTT
>many|TRBJ2-3|TRBD2|TRBV20-1
CSASNSGDSTDTQYF
TGCAGTGCTAGTAATAGCGGGGATAGCACAGATACGCAGTATTTT
>-|TRBJ1-4|TRBD1|TRBV19
CASSRQGYRAKLFF
TGTGCCAGTTCCCGACAGGGGTATAGGGCAAAACTGTTTTTT
>many|TRBJ2-7|TRBD2|TRBV20-1
CSVLTSGSYEQYF
TGCAGTGTACTGACTAGCGGCTCCTACGAGCAGTACTTC
>few|TRBJ2-3|-|TRBV6-2/TRBV6-3
CASSTFADMQYF
TGTGCCAGCAGTACGTTCGCAGATATGCAGTATTTT
>-|TRBJ2-3|TRBD2|TRBV6-2/TRBV6-3
CASRRSGIFTDTQNF
TGTGCCAGCAGAAGAAGCGGGATATTCACAGATACGCAGAATTTT
>many|TRBJ2-4|TRBD2|TRBV2
CASSESGGGIQYF
TGTGCCAGCAGTGAATCCGGCGGGGGCATTCAGTACTTC
>many|TRBJ1-5|-|TRBV2
CAIQRDRVQPQHF
TGTGCCATCCAGAGGGATAGAGTTCAGCCCCAGCATTTT
>medium-sized|TRBJ2-3|-|TRBV27
CASSLGSTDTQYF
TGTGCCAGCAGTTTAGGCTCCACAGATACGCAGTATTTT
>many|TRBJ2-1|-|TRBV20-1
CSAFVGGTSYNEQFF
TGCAGTGCCTTCGTCGGGGGTACGTCCTACAATGAGCAGTTCTTC
>medium-sized|TRBJ2-3|-|TRBV27
CASSFPGGTDTQYF
TGTGCCAGCAGTTTTCCTGGCGGCACAGATACGCAGTATTTT
>-|TRBJ2-7|-|TRBV11-2
CASSDQGYEQYF
TGTGCCAGCAGCGACCAGGGTTACGAGCAGTACTTC
>medium-sized|TRBJ2-7|TRBD2|TRBV6-1
CASSYEGTRGYEQYF
TGTGCCAGCAGTTACGAGGGGACTAGGGGGTACGAGCAGTACTTC
>many|TRBJ1-5|-|TRBV29-1
CSIRVHSNQPQHF
TGCAGCATCCGGGTACATAGCAATCAGCCCCAGCATTTT
>-|TRBJ1-4|-|TRBV2
CASSTGSGYEKLFF
TGTGCCAGCAGTACAGGGTCGGGTTATGAAAAACTGTTTTTT
>many|TRBJ2-1|-|TRBV30
CAWNVRDNEQFF
TGTGCCTGGAACGTCAGAGACAATGAGCAGTTCTTC
>many|TRBJ1-2|-|TRBV3-1
CASSQGAAYGYTF
TGTGCCAGCAGCCAAGGGGCAGCCTATGGCTACACCTTC
>many|TRBJ2-5|TRBD2|TRBV5-1
CASSLTPGLAGGQETQYF
TGCGCCAGCAGCTTGACGCCGGGACTAGCGGGCGGGCAAGAGACCCAGTACTTC
>few|TRBJ2-6|-|TRBV28
CATSPGANSGANVLTF
TGTGCCACCTCGCCAGGGGCAAACTCTGGGGCCAACGTCCTTACTTTC
>many|TRBJ2-5|TRBD1|TRBV19
CASSIIAGQGTETQYF
TGTGCCAGTAGTATAATAGCGGGACAGGGGACAGAGACCCAGTACTTC
>many|TRBJ2-7|-|TRBV7-9
CASSSGWRGRGGNSYEQYF
TGTGCCAGCAGCTCTGGGTGGCGGGGCCGAGGTGGGAACTCCTACGAGCAGTACTTC
>many|TRBJ1-2|TRBD1|TRBV5-5
CASSPEGTAPSYGYTF
TGTGCCAGCAGCCCCGAAGGGACAGCTCCTTCCTATGGCTACACCTTC
>many|TRBJ2-5|TRBD1|TRBV6-2/TRBV6-3
CASSPGQGLGETQYF
TGTGCCAGCAGCCCGGGACAGGGGTTGGGGGAGACCCAGTACTTC
>many|TRBJ2-2|TRBD2|TRBV20-1
CSARDQVAGGDTGELFF
TGCAGTGCTAGAGATCAGGTAGCGGGAGGAGACACCGGGGAGCTGTTTTTT
>-|TRBJ1-6|-|TRBV20-1
CSARGSGLNNSPLHF
TGCAGTGCTAGGGGGAGTGGGCTGAATAATTCACCCCTCCACTTT
>many|TRBJ2-7|TRBD1|TRBV14
CASSLGTGGYEQYF
TGTGCCAGCAGCCTTGGGACAGGGGGTTACGAGCAGTACTTC
>many|TRBJ1-1|-|TRBV27
CASSSRQTEAFF
TGTGCCAGCAGTTCACGACAGACTGAAGCTTTCTTT
>many|TRBJ2-7|-|TRBV28
CASSTSRSGSYEQYF
TGTGCCAGCAGTACCTCCCGATCGGGCTCCTACGAGCAGTACTTC
>many|TRBJ2-7|TRBD1|TRBV6-1
CASSQTGGGMGEQYF
TGTGCCAGCAGTCAGACAGGGGGCGGAATGGGCGAGCAGTACTTC
>-|TRBJ1-1|-|TRBV7-9
CASSLERSANTESFF
TGTGCCAGCAGCTTAGAGAGGAGCGCGAACACTGAATCTTTCTTT
>many|TRBJ2-3|-|TRBV7-8
CASSLGPRTPTGRDTQYF
TGTGCCAGCAGCTTAGGTCCCAGGACCCCCACGGGTAGAGATACGCAGTATTTT
>-|TRBJ2-7|TRBD2|TRBV19
CASSLTSGTEQYF
TGTGCCAGTAGTCTGACTAGCGGGACCGAGCAGTACTTC
>few|TRBJ1-2|-|TRBV24-1
CATSDPSLYGYTF
TGTGCCACCAGTGACCCTTCCCTCTATGGCTACACCTTC
>few|TRBJ2-1|-|TRBV28
CASTPLLGGRNNEQFF
TGTGCCAGCACCCCCCTCCTCGGGGGCAGGAACAATGAGCAGTTCTTC
>many|TRBJ1-3|-|TRBV7-2
CASSLGGLGGNTIYF
TGTGCCAGCAGCTTAGGCGGGTTGGGAGGAAACACCATATATTTT
>few|TRBJ1-2|-|TRBV27
CASSDQVRDGYGYTF
TGTGCCAGCAGTGATCAGGTACGGGACGGCTATGGCTACACCTTC
>-|TRBJ2-7|TRBD2|TRBV9
CARSIGFGGGSSYEQYF
TGTGCCAGAAGCATAGGTTTTGGCGGGGGGAGCTCCTACGAGCAGTACTTC
>-|TRBJ2-7|TRBD2|TRBV28
CASSFRGVHEQYF
TGTGCCAGCAGTTTCCGGGGGGTCCACGAGCAGTACTTC
>many|TRBJ1-4|-|TRBV3-1
CASSQELGEDEKLFF
TGTGCCAGCAGCCAAGAGTTAGGGGAGGATGAAAAACTGTTTTTT
>-|TRBJ2-7|TRBD1|TRBV27
CASSRQGFSYEQYF
TGTGCCAGCAGCAGACAGGGTTTCTCCTACGAGCAGTACTTC